These 30 T cell receptor beta chains originate from one sample sequenced in a study of T cells in Graves' hyperthyroidism and ophthalmopathy. There were TCR beta CDR3 regions amplified from RNA transcripts. The study used the HTBI primer set for a first-round RT-PCR of the TCR CDR3. TCRdb passed the multiplex PCR reads through MiXCR, listing each CDR3 protein once. The table has about 34,000 distinct CDR3 sequences, approximately 52% seen once. The specimen sequenced was blood. The receptors originated from a woman aged 35 to 49 with Graves' ophthalmopathy.

This clonotype is classed as medium-sized (0.01 to 0.1%). The V and J genes are TRBV15 and TRBJ2-3; D gene unclear. Looked up from germline, CDR1 is LNHNV and CDR2 is YYDKDF (reference sequence). CDR3 length equals 12 residues. V lost 1 base to trimming and J lost 7 bases, with 6 bases between them. CDR3 loop: CATSRGGYTQYF. CDR3 nucleotides: TGTGCCACCAGCAGAGGGGGATATACGCAGTATTTT.

This clonotype has a single count. The CDR3 region has the DNA TGCAGCGTTGAACAACAGGGGGCTCGGACTGAAGCTTTCTTT. This gives the protein CSVEQQGARTEAFF. The chain joins TRBV29-1 to TRBJ1-1; 9 bases fit TRBD1. V shed 2 bases and J 5 bases; nucleotides not matched to a gene: 6. The CDR3 runs to 14 residues. From germline, CDR1 is SQVTM and CDR2 ANQGSEA.

In this sample, this clonotype turned up a few times. The V and J genes are TRBV18 and TRBJ2-1, with D possibly being TRBD1 (5 bases). V was trimmed by 3 bases and J by 0 bases, leaving 12 bases between them. The CDR3 covers 16 residues. CDR1 KGHSH and CDR2 LQKENI come from the germline V gene. CDR3 coding DNA: TGTGCCAGCTCACCCAGGACACACGGCTCCTACAATGAGCAGTTCTTC. It codes for CASSPRTHGSYNEQFF. Supplemented by reference TRBV18 and TRBJ2-1, the full variable domain reads NAGVMQNPRHLVRRRGQEARLRCSPMKGHSHVYWYRQLPEEGLKFMVYLQKENIIDESGMPKERFSAEFPKEGPSILRIQQVVRGDSAAYFCASSPRTHGSYNEQFFGPGTRLTVL.

The chain is built from TRBV19 and TRBJ2-7; the D gene is possibly TRBD2 (13 bases). The CDR3 totals 15 residues. Germline-derived CDR1 and CDR2 are LNHDA and SQIVND (reference sequence). V was shortened by 11 bases and J by 7 bases, with 27 bases between the two germline ends. The CDR3 region has the DNA TGTGCCGCGGGACTAGCGGGACAGGGGGCGAGTGAGCAGTACTTC. Its protein is CAAGLAGQGASEQYF.

The chain uses TRBV11-3 and TRBJ2-1, with 7 bases matching TRBD2. The germline V gene encodes CDR1 SGHNT and CDR2 YENEEA. The CDR3 totals 13 residues. V shed 3 bases, J shed 8 bases, and the junction held 4 bases outside the gene matches. The CDR3: CASSFLSGHEQFF. CDR3 in DNA: TGTGCCAGCAGCTTTCTTAGCGGGCATGAGCAGTTCTTC.

This clonotype came up many times. This chain links TRBV20-1 with TRBJ2-5; 13 nucleotides line up with TRBD2. With V trimmed by 5 bases and J by 3 bases, 12 bases remained unmatched. From germline, CDR1 is DFQATT and CDR2 SNEGSKA (reference sequence). The CDR3 sequence is 17 residues long. This CDR3 reads CSAPRTGLAGVKETQYF. The CDR3, as DNA: TGCAGTGCTCCTCGTACCGGACTAGCGGGGGTTAAAGAGACCCAGTACTTC.

V gene TRBV20-1 combines with J gene TRBJ1-4, with D perhaps TRBD1 (6 bases). Germline CDR1 reads DFQATT; CDR2 reads SNEGSKA (reference sequence). The CDR3 is made up of 16 amino acids. Trimming cost V 6 bases and J 2 bases, with 19 bases left between them. The CDR3 DNA reads TGCAGTGCAGGAGACAGGAACAATCCGACTAATGAAAAACTGTTTTTT. Encoded protein: CSAGDRNNPTNEKLFF.

The chain carries TRBV10-3 and TRBJ1-1; no definite D call. CDR3 length equals 12 residues. The germline V gene encodes CDR1 ENHRY and CDR2 SYGVKD. Trimming shortened V by 8 bases and J by 4 bases, and 11 bases separated the two germline ends. CDR3 protein: CAIGVLRTEAFF. The CDR3 DNA reads TGTGCCATCGGGGTCTTACGCACTGAAGCTTTCTTT.

This chain links TRBV7-3 with TRBJ1-6, with 11 positions matching TRBD1. The CDR3 is 11 amino acids. With V trimmed by 3 bases and J by 18 bases, 1 base remained unmatched. Germline values: CDR1 SGHTA, CDR2 FQGTGA. DNA for the CDR3: TGTGCCAGCAGCTTGGGACAGGGGGACCACTTT. It translates to CASSLGQGDHF.

The chain has TRBV10-3 and TRBJ1-1, with 7 nucleotides matching TRBD1. From germline, CDR1 is ENHRY and CDR2 SYGVKD. The CDR3 loop spans 15 amino acids. J was trimmed by 4 bases and V by 6 bases; bases with no gene match: 11. CDR3 bases: TGTGCCATCAGGAACGGGGGACAGCCCATCACTGAAGCTTTCTTT. This translates into CAIRNGGQPITEAFF.

This clonotype showed up many times. The gene calls are TRBV6-5 and TRBJ2-2; no reliable D call. The CDR3 length is 15 residues. Germline V CDR1 and CDR2: MNHEY, SVGAGI. V lost 6 bases to trimming and J lost 4 bases, with 15 bases between them. CDR3 DNA: TGTGCCAGCAGCCGGACCCGCCGAGGCACCGGGGAGCTGTTTTTT. Its protein is CASSRTRRGTGELFF.

The V and J genes are TRBV24-1 and TRBJ2-3; no clear D gene. The V end was cut by 4 bases, the J end by 11 bases, with 15 bases between. Germline-derived CDR1 and CDR2 are KGHDR and SFDVKD. The CDR3 sequence is 13 residues long. CDR3 region: CATSELSYNEQYF. The CDR3 DNA reads as TGTGCCACCAGTGAACTCTCCTACAATGAGCAGTATTTT.

With regard to this clonotype: This may arise from a read error, as a much more abundant clone is one base away. The V gene is TRBV27, the J gene TRBJ2-1; no clear D gene. Trimming shortened V by 2 bases and J by 8 bases, and 7 bases separated the two germline ends. The germline gives CDR1 MNHEY, CDR2 SMNVEV (reference sequence). The CDR3 is made up of 12 amino acids. As DNA, the CDR3 is TGTGCCAGCAGTTTAGTAGGAGATGAGCAGTTCTTC. Its protein product is CASSLVGDEQFF.

This clonotype showed up many times. The CDR3 coding sequence is TGCAGTGCTGTCAGGGGGACACGGAACACTGAAGCTTTCTTT. Translation gives CSAVRGTRNTEAFF. The rearrangement joins TRBV20-1 to TRBJ1-1; TRBD1 matches 7 bases. V was clipped by 5 bases and J by 1 base; unmatched bases: 7. CDR1 DFQATT and CDR2 SNEGSKA come from the germline V gene (reference sequence). The CDR3 totals 14 residues.

This chain joins TRBV2 and TRBJ2-2; either TRBD1 or TRBD2 may fit D (5 bases each). The CDR3 length is 14 residues. V was pared by 6 bases and J by 5 bases, with 13 bases between. Germline values: CDR1 SNHLY, CDR2 FYNNEI. DNA of the CDR3: TGTGCCAGCAGCTACAGTGAGGGGACCGGGGAGCTGTTTTTT. This gives the protein CASSYSEGTGELFF. Looking up the rest from reference TRBV2 and TRBJ2-2 gives the full variable domain: EPEVTQTPSHQVTQMGQEVILRCVPISNHLYFYWYRQILGQKVEFLVSFYNNEISEKSEIFDDQFSVERPDGSNFTLKIRSTKLEDSAMYFCASSYSEGTGELFFGEGSRLTVL.

The chain recombines TRBV9 with TRBJ2-2, with D possibly being TRBD1 or TRBD2 (6 bases each). There are 14 residues in the CDR3. The germline V and J ends were trimmed by 4 bases and 5 bases, with 12 bases remaining between them. The V gene's germline CDR1 is SGDLS and CDR2 YYNGEE. Written as DNA, the CDR3 is TGTGCCAGCAGCAAAGAGGGGGGTACCGGGGAGCTGTTTTTT. This sequence encodes CASSKEGGTGELFF.

The J gene is TRBJ2-7, the V gene TRBV6-4; possibly TRBD1 or TRBD2 for D (5 bases each). This CDR3 is 13 amino acids long. CDR1 and CDR2 (germline): MRHNA, SNTAGT. Trimming took 11 bases from V and 0 from J, leaving 14 bases between them. CDR3 loop: CAGRDGVSYEQYF. The CDR3 coding sequence is TGTGCCGGCCGGGACGGGGTCTCCTACGAGCAGTACTTC.

This clonotype was counted many times. This rearrangement joins TRBV6-2 or TRBV6-3 to TRBJ2-7; D call uncertain. The CDR3 extends over 13 amino acids. Germline-derived CDR1 and CDR2 are MNHEY and SVGEGT. With 4 bases removed from V and 7 bases from J, the gap between germline ends came to 14 bases. The CDR3 DNA reads TGTGCCAGCAGTTGGACGCCTGCGAGGGAGCAGTACTTC. Protein product: CASSWTPAREQYF.

This clonotype was counted a single time. The chain links TRBV24-1 to TRBJ2-2; D unclear. This CDR3 is built from 17 residues. Germline V gene sequence: CDR1 KGHDR, CDR2 SFDVKD. The ends were cut back, 11 bases at V and 4 bases at J, with 25 bases in the middle. CDR3 residues: CAISPGSHQPGTGELFF. The CDR3 DNA follows: TGTGCCATCTCGCCTGGAAGCCACCAACCGGGCACCGGGGAGCTGTTTTTT.

The DNA of the CDR3 is TGCAGTGCTCACACCGGGACAGGGGTATACGAGCAGTACTTC. It encodes CSAHTGTGVYEQYF. V is TRBV20-1 and J is TRBJ2-7, with 10 bases fitting TRBD1. V lost 5 bases and J lost 4; bases outside the gene matches: 8. Germline loops: CDR1 DFQATT, CDR2 SNEGSKA (reference sequence). This CDR3 has 14 amino acids.

The chain uses TRBV20-1 and TRBJ1-5; no definite D call. Trimming stripped 1 base from V and 11 bases from J, with 12 bases between. Germline V gene data show CDR1 as DFQATT and CDR2 as SNEGSKA (reference sequence). The CDR3 has 12 residues. CDR3 sequence: CSARGRKETQHF. For the CDR3, the DNA is TGCAGTGCTAGAGGGCGGAAAGAGACCCAGCATTTT.

The rearrangement links TRBV13 to TRBJ1-5; the D gene is possibly TRBD1 (6 bases). There are 15 residues in the CDR3. Germline V gene lookup returns CDR1 PRHDT and CDR2 FYEKMQ (reference sequence). The V and J ends lost 1 base and 1 base respectively, with 8 bases between them. The CDR3, as DNA: TGTGCCAGCAGCTTAGAGGGGGGGAGCAATCAGCCCCAGCATTTT. Translation: CASSLEGGSNQPQHF.

The V and J genes are TRBV3-1 and TRBJ2-7, with 7 bases identical to TRBD1. There are 14 residues in the CDR3. CDR1 LGHDT and CDR2 YNNKEL come from the germline V gene (reference sequence). The ends lost 1 base at V and 4 bases at J; junction bases unmatched: 4. Here the CDR3 reads CASSQVTGPYEQYF. CDR3 DNA: TGTGCCAGCAGCCAAGTGACAGGGCCTTACGAGCAGTACTTC.

This clonotype came up once. No conserved phenylalanine or tryptophan is present at the end of the CDR3, so a read error is the likely explanation. The J gene is TRBJ2-3, the V gene TRBV7-3, with unresolved D. CDR1 and CDR2 from the germline V gene are SGHTA and FQGTGA. V lost 5 bases, J lost 7 bases, and 19 bases lay in between. This CDR3 is built from 15 residues. Here the CDR3 reads CASSPPEQLVNTQYL. CDR3 sequence (DNA): TGTGCCAGCAGCCCACCGGAACAGCTGGTGAATACGCAGTATTTG.

V is TRBV2 and J is TRBJ1-2; D is possibly TRBD1 (5 bases). The V gene's germline CDR1 is SNHLY and CDR2 FYNNEI. Trimming cost V 7 bases and J 4 bases, with 10 bases left between them. The CDR3 contains 12 residues. This CDR3 is CASTRGSYGYTF. Written as DNA, the CDR3 is TGTGCCAGCACGCGGGGGAGCTATGGCTACACCTTC. Based on the CDR3 plus reference TRBV2 and TRBJ1-2, the full variable domain is EPEVTQTPSHQVTQMGQEVILRCVPISNHLYFYWYRQILGQKVEFLVSFYNNEISEKSEIFDDQFSVERPDGSNFTLKIRSTKLEDSAMYFCASTRGSYGYTFGSGTRLTVV.

At least ten counts were recorded for this clonotype. The chain employs TRBV7-3 and TRBJ2-5; the D gene is possibly TRBD2 (7 bases). V was shortened by 5 bases and J by 1 base, with 17 bases between the two germline ends. The CDR3 consists of 16 residues. Germline CDR1 reads SGHTA; CDR2 reads FQGTGA. CDR3 nucleotides: TGTGCCAGCAGCCCCGGAATGGGGGGGCGCCAAGAGACCCAGTACTTC. Its translation is CASSPGMGGRQETQYF.

This rearrangement joins TRBV5-1 to TRBJ2-1; 7 nucleotides line up with TRBD2. The CDR3 spans 14 residues. Germline V gene sequence: CDR1 SGHRS, CDR2 YFSETQ. J gave up 4 bases and V 5 bases, and 6 bases lay outside the gene matches. In DNA form, the CDR3 reads TGCGCCAGCAGGGGGACTAACGCATACAATGAGCAGTTCTTC. Translated: CASRGTNAYNEQFF.

Remarks on this clonotype: The CDR3 does not close with the conserved phenylalanine or tryptophan, likely indicating a read error. The chain uses TRBV20-1 and TRBJ2-1; D is ambiguous. V was cut by 3 bases and J by 7 bases, with 22 bases left in between. The CDR3 consists of 16 residues. The germline V gene encodes CDR1 DFQATT and CDR2 SNEGSKA (reference sequence). CDR3 amino acids: CSASPRFPGQRNEQFL. The CDR3 coding sequence is TGCAGTGCTAGTCCCCGGTTCCCCGGCCAGCGAAATGAGCAGTTCTTG.

This clonotype was seen only once. This chain links TRBV15 with TRBJ2-1; TRBD1 or TRBD2 may be the D gene (5 bases each). Germline assignment: CDR1 LNHNV and CDR2 YYDKDF (reference sequence). CDR3 size: 14 residues. V was clipped by 3 bases and J by 4 bases, with 10 bases between them. The CDR3 bases are TGTGCCACCAGCAGTGAAGGGGAGTACAATGAGCAGTTCTTC. This codes for CATSSEGEYNEQFF.

V gene TRBV2 combines with J gene TRBJ2-5; perhaps TRBD2 as D (5 bases). This CDR3 has 13 amino acids. CDR1 SNHLY and CDR2 FYNNEI come from the germline V gene. The V end was cut by 8 bases, the J end by 1 base, with 11 bases between. DNA of the CDR3: TGTGCCAGCCTTAAGCGGTCCCAAGAGACCCAGTACTTC. Translating gives CASLKRSQETQYF.